Only a few counts were recorded for the clone carrying this T cell receptor beta chain. The method was immunoSEQ multiplex PCR; TCRdb's version includes in-frame clones alone and lacks a portion of them. The sample has 150,000 or so clones, 90% seen once. This entry comes from a study of blood T cell repertoires in COVID-19. The CDR3 is 17 residues long. V lost 0 bases and J lost 2; bases outside the gene matches: 8. In germline, CDR1 is SGHAT, CDR2 FQNNGV. The origin of this receptor is a man aged 55 to 69 with active or convalescent COVID-19. Sequenced sample: peripheral blood. The chain recombines TRBV11-2 with TRBJ2-3, with 7 bases that match TRBD2. The CDR3: CASSLELVAGSTDTQYF. Written as DNA, the CDR3 is TGTGCCAGCAGCTTAGAACTAGTAGCGGGTTCCACAGATACGCAGTATTTT.